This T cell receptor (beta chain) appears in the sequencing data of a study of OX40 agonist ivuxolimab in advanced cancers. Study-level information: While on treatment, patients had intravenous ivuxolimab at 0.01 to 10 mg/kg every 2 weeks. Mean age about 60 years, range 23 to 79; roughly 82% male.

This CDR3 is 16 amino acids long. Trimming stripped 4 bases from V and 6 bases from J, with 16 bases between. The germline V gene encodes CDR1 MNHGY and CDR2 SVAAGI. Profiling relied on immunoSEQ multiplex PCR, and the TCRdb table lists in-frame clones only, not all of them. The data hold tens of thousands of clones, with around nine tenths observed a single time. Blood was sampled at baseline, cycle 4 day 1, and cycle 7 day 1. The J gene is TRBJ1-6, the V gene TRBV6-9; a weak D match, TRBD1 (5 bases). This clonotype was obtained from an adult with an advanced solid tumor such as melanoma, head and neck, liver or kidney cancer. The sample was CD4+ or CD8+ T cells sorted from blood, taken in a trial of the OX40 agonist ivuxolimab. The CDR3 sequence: CASSSKRRDPNSPLHF. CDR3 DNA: TGTGCCAGCAGTTCGAAAAGGAGGGACCCTAATTCACCCCTCCACTTT.